This T cell receptor (beta chain) originates from a study of blood T cells in healthy people across ages. Notes on the study in general: Observed TCR beta diversity showed a strong correlation with the percentage of naive T cells as measured by flow cytometry.

There were at least 6 micrograms of total RNA extracted from every sample. This clonotype appeared a few times. Its antigen is currently unknown. Alongside a J-beta primer mix, a sample-barcoded 5' primer served in a second PCR lasting about 7 to 11 cycles. A single record per CDR3 protein comes from TCRdb applying MiXCR to the 5' RACE reads. Of over 1.5 million distinct CDR3 sequences in the sample, roughly 52% were seen once. The sample was blood. The sequence came from a woman aged 35 to 49 in good health.

CDR3 bases: TGCAGCGGAAGTACGGGCAGGGAAACGGGCTACACCTTC. It translates to CSGSTGRETGYTF. This chain joins TRBV29-1 and TRBJ1-2, with D possibly matching TRBD1 (5 bases). Trimming shortened V by 7 bases and J by 8 bases, and 20 bases separated the two germline ends. CDR3 length: 13 amino acids. Germline lookup yields CDR1 SQVTM and CDR2 ANQGSEA.